Listed here is a single T cell receptor beta chain. Reverse transcription of about 0.5 to 1 ug RNA was carried out with random hexamers. Via MiXCR, TCRdb re-called the immunoSEQ multiplex PCR reads, giving one row per CDR3 protein. There are tens of thousands of distinct CDR3 sequences in the sample; around 94% occur only once, and 0.4% to 0.55% lies in the top ten. The sample is drawn from a study of CD8 T cells in Susac syndrome. V was shortened by 3 bases and J by 1 base, with 12 bases between the two germline ends. The CDR3 runs to 15 residues. Germline CDR1 reads MDHEN; CDR2 reads SYDVKM. The clonotype comes from a human donor with Susac syndrome. Input material: CD8+ T cells from PBMCs. This rearrangement joins TRBV28 to TRBJ2-5, with TRBD1 as a possible D gene (7 bases). As DNA, the CDR3 is TGTGCCAGCAGTTTCTGGAGGGACAGCCAAGAGACCCAGTACTTC. It encodes CASSFWRDSQETQYF.